Listed here is a single TCR beta chain. This table comes from immunoSEQ multiplex PCR, and its TCRdb copy is limited to in-frame clones, with some not included. The sample contains approximately 74,000 clones, 84% of which appear only once. Trimming cost V 1 base and J 4 bases, with 8 bases left between them. The CDR3 has 13 amino acids. CDR1 is SQVTM, CDR2 ANQGSEA, per germline. The sample belongs to a study of neoadjuvant anti-PD-1 for oral cavity cancer. The chain joins TRBV29-1 to TRBJ1-5; D not resolved. The sample was PBMCs, taken before nivolumab (anti-PD-1) treatment. The TCR originated in a person between 35 and 79 years old with oral cavity squamous cell carcinoma. The CDR3: CSVEGPGNQPQHF. In DNA form, the CDR3 reads TGCAGCGTTGAAGGACCGGGGAATCAGCCCCAGCATTTT.